Below, 22 T cell receptor beta chains from the same sample are listed, as sequenced in a study of blood T cell repertoires in COVID-19. Measured with immunoSEQ multiplex PCR; TCRdb has only the in-frame clones, and not every one. This table holds around 150,000 clones, approximately 90% found once. The sample was peripheral blood. Receptors originate from a man under 40 with COVID-19, enrolled during active disease.

This chain connects TRBV10-3 to TRBJ2-7; 8 nucleotides match TRBD1. CDR3 length: 14 residues. V gave up 4 bases and J gave up 3 bases; unmatched junction bases: 5. Germline-derived CDR1 and CDR2 are ENHRY and SYGVKD. CDR3 DNA: TGTGCCATCAGTGGTACAGGGGGGTACTACGAGCAGTACTTC. Translated: CAISGTGGYYEQYF.

V and J are TRBV30 and TRBJ1-5, with D unclear. Trimming removed 1 base at V and 4 bases at J, with 5 bases between. The germline V gene has CDR1 GTSNPN and CDR2 SVGIG (reference sequence). The CDR3 contains 12 residues. CDR3 amino acids: CAWSGANQPQHF. The CDR3 DNA sequence: TGTGCCTGGAGTGGGGCAAATCAGCCCCAGCATTTT.

V usage is TRBV7-9 and J usage is TRBJ1-4; 9 nucleotides line up with TRBD1. Germline loops: CDR1 SEHNR, CDR2 FQNEAQ (reference sequence). Unmatched junction bases numbered 7, after V lost 6 bases and J lost 5 bases. The CDR3 has 15 amino acids. CDR3 loop: CASSRSGTGNEKLFF. In DNA form, the CDR3 reads TGTGCCAGCAGTCGTAGCGGGACAGGGAATGAAAAACTGTTTTTT.

This chain uses TRBV19 with TRBJ2-7; 7 bases map to TRBD1. CDR1 is LNHDA, CDR2 SQIVND, per germline (reference sequence). This CDR3 has 14 amino acids. V dropped 4 bases and J dropped 2; count of bases not matched to a gene: 5. The CDR3 loop reads CASSTPGQPYEQYF. Here the CDR3 DNA reads TGTGCCAGTAGTACCCCGGGACAGCCCTACGAGCAGTACTTC.

The chain joins TRBV28 to TRBJ2-1; no clear D. CDR1 and CDR2 from the germline V gene are MDHEN and SYDVKM. V lost 5 bases to trimming and J lost 4 bases, with 15 bases between them. This CDR3 has 15 amino acids. This chain's CDR3 is CASSPDAGVYNEQFF. DNA for the CDR3: TGTGCCAGCAGTCCCGACGCCGGAGTTTACAATGAGCAGTTCTTC.

The chain joins TRBV5-8 to TRBJ1-2; tentative D call: TRBD1 (5 bases). Trimming pared 5 bases from V and 6 bases from J, leaving 14 bases between. Germline lookup yields CDR1 SGHTS and CDR2 YDEGEE. This CDR3 has 13 amino acids. The CDR3 nucleotides read TGTGCCAGCAGACCCCAGGGCAGGGATGGCTACACCTTC. It is translated as CASRPQGRDGYTF.

The J gene is TRBJ2-2, the V gene TRBV19, with 14 bases aligning to TRBD2. The CDR3 sequence is 19 residues long. Germline V gene sequence: CDR1 LNHDA, CDR2 SQIVND (reference sequence). Trimming cost V 6 bases and J 4 bases; bases outside gene matches: 13. CDR3 sequence reads: CASRLGGLAGGIRTGELFF. Written as DNA, the CDR3 is TGTGCCAGTAGGCTAGGTGGACTAGCGGGAGGAATTCGCACCGGGGAGCTGTTTTTT. Together with reference TRBV19 and TRBJ2-2, the CDR3 gives the full variable domain: DGGITQSPKYLFRKEGQNVTLSCEQNLNHDAMYWYRQDPGQGLRLIYYSQIVNDFQKGDIAEGYSVSREKKESFPLTVTSAQKNPTAFYLCASRLGGLAGGIRTGELFFGEGSRLTVL.

The genes are TRBV5-1 and TRBJ2-1; D perhaps matches TRBD2 (6 bases). V lost 1 base and J 0 bases, leaving 11 bases between the germline ends. The CDR3 covers 16 residues. CDR1 and CDR2 from the germline V gene are SGHRS and YFSETQ. CDR3 sequence reads: CASSLFGGNSYNEQFF. Here the CDR3 DNA reads TGCGCCAGCAGCTTGTTTGGGGGGAACTCCTACAATGAGCAGTTCTTC.

V usage is TRBV5-1 and J usage is TRBJ2-7; possible D gene TRBD1, 5 bases. The CDR3 has 13 amino acids. Germline V gives CDR1 SGHRS, CDR2 YFSETQ. V lost 0 bases and J 3 bases, leaving 7 bases between the germline ends. The CDR3 region has the DNA TGCGCCAGCAGCTTGGGGACATTCTACGAGCAGTACTTC. It translates to CASSLGTFYEQYF.

The chain is built from TRBV7-9 and TRBJ2-3; D may be TRBD2 (8 bases). The germline V gene has CDR1 SEHNR and CDR2 FQNEAQ (reference sequence). V gave up 1 base and J gave up 2 bases, with 22 bases separating them. The CDR3 extends over 19 amino acids. Here the CDR3 reads CASSLGGSGDSIPTDTQYF. The DNA of the CDR3 is TGTGCCAGCAGCTTAGGGGGTAGCGGGGACAGTATACCCACAGATACGCAGTATTTT.

The chain combines TRBV9 with TRBJ2-1; 13 positions match TRBD2. Germline trimming cut 4 bases from V and 6 bases from J; bases unmatched to any gene: 13. The CDR3 consists of 18 residues. Looked up from germline, CDR1 is SGDLS and CDR2 is YYNGEE. The DNA for the CDR3 is TGTGCCAGCAGCATCGGGACTAGCGGGACCTCAGGTTTCAATGAGCAGTTCTTC. Its translation: CASSIGTSGTSGFNEQFF.

CDR3 nucleotides: TGCGCCAGCAGCTTGGAGGGGATGGGGCAAGAGACCCAGTACTTC. This encodes CASSLEGMGQETQYF. This rearrangement joins TRBV5-1 to TRBJ2-5, with TRBD1 as a possible D gene (5 bases). There are 15 residues in the CDR3. Between the trimmed V and J ends, which lost 0 bases and 2 bases, there was a span of 11 bases. Germline V gene sequence: CDR1 SGHRS, CDR2 YFSETQ.

The CDR3 protein is CASSLGERYGYTF. CDR3 DNA: TGTGCCAGCAGCTTGGGGGAGAGGTATGGCTACACCTTC. The chain joins TRBV5-6 to TRBJ1-2; no clear D gene. Germline-derived CDR1 and CDR2 are SGHDT and YYEEEE. With 0 bases removed from V and 5 bases from J, the gap between germline ends came to 8 bases. The CDR3 contains 13 residues.

The sample holds one count of this clone. This chain uses TRBV3-1 (or the pseudogene TRBV3-2) with TRBJ2-7; weak D call: TRBD1 (6 bases). The V gene's germline CDR1 is LGHDT and CDR2 YNNKEL (reference sequence). V was cut by 6 bases and J by 2 bases, with 17 bases left in between. This CDR3 region has 15 residues. The CDR3 nucleotides are TGTGCCAGCAGTTTATACTCGGGACACCCCTACGAGCAGTACTTC. This sequence encodes CASSLYSGHPYEQYF.

The rearrangement joins TRBV3-1 (or the pseudogene TRBV3-2) to TRBJ2-1; D is possibly TRBD1 (5 bases). This CDR3 contains 15 residues. CDR1 LGHDT and CDR2 YNNKEL come from the germline V gene (reference sequence). Trimming shortened V by 2 bases and J by 6 bases, and 14 bases separated the two germline ends. As DNA, the CDR3 is TGTGCCAGCAGCCAAAGTAGGACATTAGGCAATGAGCAGTTCTTC. Amino acid sequence: CASSQSRTLGNEQFF.

This clone has a handful of counts. This chain connects TRBV9 to TRBJ2-2, with 8 bases lining up with TRBD2. Looked up from germline, CDR1 is SGDLS and CDR2 is YYNGEE. This CDR3 contains 16 residues. With 3 bases clipped from V and 5 bases from J, the junction kept 9 bases outside the gene matches. The CDR3, as DNA: TGTGCCAGCAGCGCGGGACTAGAAAGTTGGACCGGGGAGCTGTTTTTT. Protein: CASSAGLESWTGELFF.

The rearrangement links TRBV6-5 to TRBJ1-1; D is unresolved. The CDR3 length is 13 residues. Deletions cut 7 bases from V and 3 bases from J, with 12 bases between. From germline, CDR1 is MNHEY and CDR2 SVGAGI. The CDR3 here is CASKNWRHTEAFF. The CDR3 coding sequence is TGTGCCAGCAAAAATTGGCGGCACACTGAAGCTTTCTTT.

CDR3 in amino acids: CASSEYRANTEAFF. Here the CDR3 DNA reads TGTGCCAGCAGTGAATACAGGGCGAACACTGAAGCTTTCTTT. This chain connects TRBV25-1 to TRBJ1-1, with D possibly TRBD1 on 5 matching bases. Between the trimmed V and J ends, which lost 0 bases and 1 base, there was a span of 6 bases. The CDR3 has 14 residues. Germline-derived CDR1 and CDR2 are MGHDK and SYGVNS. Looking up the rest from reference TRBV25-1 and TRBJ1-1 gives the full variable domain: EADIYQTPRYLVIGTGKKITLECSQTMGHDKMYWYQQDPGMELHLIHYSYGVNSTEKGDLSSESTVSRIRTEHFPLTLESARPSHTSQYLCASSEYRANTEAFFGQGTRLTVV.

J is TRBJ2-7 and V is TRBV5-1; D is perhaps TRBD1 (6 bases). The V end was cut by 4 bases, the J end by 2 bases, with 13 bases between. Germline CDR1 reads SGHRS; CDR2 reads YFSETQ. This CDR3 has 14 amino acids. The CDR3 DNA is TGCGCCAGCAGCATCAGGGGCGTCCCCTACGAGCAGTACTTC. This translates into CASSIRGVPYEQYF.

The CDR3 protein is CASSPRMNTEAFF. The CDR3 coding sequence is TGCGCCAGCAGCCCCAGGATGAACACTGAAGCTTTCTTT. The chain has TRBV5-1 and TRBJ1-1; D not certain. CDR3 length: 13 residues. In germline, CDR1 is SGHRS, CDR2 YFSETQ. The V and J ends lost 4 bases and 0 bases respectively, with 7 bases between them. Combining the CDR3 with reference TRBV5-1 and TRBJ1-1 gives the whole variable domain KAGVTQTPRYLIKTRGQQVTLSCSPISGHRSVSWYQQTPGQGLQFLFEYFSETQRNKGNFPGRFSGRQFSNSRSEMNVSTLELGDSALYLCASSPRMNTEAFFGQGTRLTVV.

CDR3 bases: TGTGCCAGCAGTGAAGTTTCTAGCGGGGGCCGACTCACCGGGGAGCTGTTTTTT. Its translation: CASSEVSSGGRLTGELFF. This rearrangement joins TRBV6-1 to TRBJ2-2; TRBD2 aligns across 10 bases. V gave up 1 base and J gave up 4 bases; unmatched junction bases: 9. Germline V gene data show CDR1 as MNHNS and CDR2 as SASEGT. The CDR3 runs to 18 residues.

The chain is built from TRBV28 and TRBJ2-1; D unclear. The germline V gene has CDR1 MDHEN and CDR2 SYDVKM. V lost 10 bases and J lost 4, with 8 bases in between. CDR3 length equals 11 residues. The DNA for the CDR3 is TGTGCCACATGCCAGTACAATGAGCAGTTCTTC. Protein sequence: CATCQYNEQFF. Looking up the rest from reference TRBV28 and TRBJ2-1 gives the full variable domain: DVKVTQSSRYLVKRTGEKVFLECVQDMDHENMFWYRQDPGLGLRLIYFSYDVKMKEKGDIPEGYSVSREKKERFSLILESASTNQTSMYLCATCQYNEQFFGPGTRLTVL.